A single sample is the source of the 13 T cell receptor beta chains below, sequenced in a study of T cell repertoires in cytomegalovirus infection (dated by TCRdb to 2018 to 2020). Instrument on record: Illumina HiSeq 1500. In TCRdb, the public reads were trimmed at Q25 with fastp and aligned with MiXCR, with productive beta chains retained. Duplicate CDR3 protein sequences are folded into a single record with the most common DNA and genes. In all, the sample holds around 260,000 distinct CDR3 sequences, and over 20% of those were seen once. The top ten clonotypes cover approximately 14% of the sample. The sequenced sample consisted of PBMCs. The receptors here all came from a human donor in good health (CMV status not recorded). Some clones in this sample may be carry-over from other donors' samples.

This clonotype was picked up a small number of times. This chain uses TRBV11-3 with TRBJ1-1; 8 nucleotides agree with TRBD1. V trimming: 5 bases; J trimming: 4 bases; junction bases outside the gene matches: 3. This CDR3 region has 13 residues. CDR1 SGHNT and CDR2 YENEEA come from the germline V gene. For the CDR3, the DNA is TGTGCCAGCAGCGACAGGGGTGGCACTGAAGCTTTCTTT. Its protein is CASSDRGGTEAFF.

The chain joins TRBV27 to TRBJ2-7; TRBD1 might be the D (5 bases). From germline, CDR1 is MNHEY and CDR2 SMNVEV (reference sequence). CDR3 size: 15 residues. The V and J ends lost 6 bases and 2 bases respectively, with 17 bases between them. CDR3 sequence: CASSKGERRTYEQYF. The CDR3 DNA reads as TGTGCCAGCAGCAAAGGGGAACGTAGAACCTACGAGCAGTACTTC.

This clonotype was detected a few times. The rearrangement uses TRBV7-2 and TRBJ2-1, with D perhaps being TRBD1 or TRBD2 (5 bases each). The CDR3 is made up of 15 amino acids. V was cut by 2 bases and J by 6 bases, with 14 bases left in between. Looked up from germline, CDR1 is SGHTA and CDR2 is FQGNSA. The CDR3 sequence: CASSLWGSPFNEQFF. CDR3 nucleotides: TGTGCCAGCAGCTTATGGGGGTCGCCTTTCAATGAGCAGTTCTTC.

The chain employs TRBV23-1 and TRBJ2-7; D tentatively reads TRBD1 or TRBD2 (6 bases each). TRBV23-1 is an ORF for which the function is uncertain. This CDR3 is 15 amino acids long. Trimming left V 7 bases short and J 1 base short, with 17 bases between. The CDR3 DNA is TGCGCCAGCAAGCCCAAACGGGGGCCATCCTACGAGCAGTACTTC. Amino acids: CASKPKRGPSYEQYF.

The rearrangement links TRBV20-1 to TRBJ2-1; perhaps TRBD2 as D (7 bases). Trimming cost V 6 bases and J 8 bases, with 23 bases left between them. Germline V gene sequence: CDR1 DFQATT, CDR2 SNEGSKA (reference sequence). This CDR3 is 15 amino acids long. CDR3 region: CSAQLAGGLGDEQFF. Written as DNA, the CDR3 is TGCAGTGCACAACTAGCCGGGGGGCTTGGGGATGAGCAGTTCTTC.

V usage is TRBV11-2 and J usage is TRBJ1-1; the D is unclear. Germline V gene lookup returns CDR1 SGHAT and CDR2 FQNNGV. The CDR3 has 11 residues. Between the trimmed V and J ends, which lost 5 bases and 5 bases, there was a span of 6 bases. CDR3 sequence reads: CASSSRTEAFF. The CDR3 region has the DNA TGTGCCAGCAGCAGCCGTACTGAAGCTTTCTTT.

The CDR3 protein is CATSSRDRGREQFF. CDR3 DNA: TGTGCCACCAGCAGCCGGGACAGGGGGCGTGAGCAGTTCTTC. The chain recombines TRBV15 with TRBJ2-1; TRBD1 aligns across 12 bases. CDR1 is LNHNV and CDR2 is YYDKDF in the germline V gene (reference sequence). This CDR3 has 14 residues. V gave up 3 bases and J gave up 9 bases; unmatched junction bases: 3.

This clonotype was observed a handful of times. The rearrangement links TRBV28 to TRBJ2-5, with D uncertain. V shed 8 bases and J shed 0 bases, with 10 bases lying between them. The germline V gene encodes CDR1 MDHEN and CDR2 SYDVKM. The CDR3 totals 13 residues. CDR3 residues: CASVLGYQETQYF. The CDR3 DNA is TGTGCCAGCGTACTCGGATACCAAGAGACCCAGTACTTC.

The chain uses TRBV6-5 and TRBJ1-2; 8 bases map to TRBD1. This CDR3 has 14 amino acids. Looked up from germline, CDR1 is MNHEY and CDR2 is SVGAGI. J gave up 2 bases and V 2 bases, and 1 base lay outside the gene matches. CDR3 DNA: TGTGCCAGCAGTTACGGACAGGGCAACTATGGCTACACCTTC. This gives the protein CASSYGQGNYGYTF.

A few counts support this clonotype. The chain has TRBV5-4 and TRBJ1-6, with D unclear. This CDR3 region has 12 residues. V was shortened by 5 bases and J by 7 bases, with 7 bases between the two germline ends. Germline V gene lookup returns CDR1 SGHNT and CDR2 YYREEE (reference sequence). The CDR3 DNA follows: TGTGCCAGCAGGGATTGGAATTCACCCCTCCACTTT. Protein sequence: CASRDWNSPLHF.

The chain employs TRBV10-3 and TRBJ2-7, with TRBD2 identical over 13 bases. CDR1 and CDR2 (germline): ENHRY, SYGVKD. The trim removed 0 bases at V and 5 bases at J, leaving 1 base unmatched. This CDR3 contains 15 residues. CDR3: CAISESGLAGNEQYF. In nucleotides, the CDR3 is TGTGCCATCAGTGAGTCGGGACTAGCGGGAAACGAGCAGTACTTC.

This clonotype was recorded a few times. The rearrangement links TRBV20-1 to TRBJ1-1, with D tentatively TRBD1 (5 bases). The V gene's germline CDR1 is DFQATT and CDR2 SNEGSKA (reference sequence). V was trimmed by 6 bases and J by 1 base, leaving 9 bases between them. The CDR3 totals 12 residues. The CDR3 loop is CSANDRNTEAFF. The CDR3 DNA is TGCAGTGCAAATGACAGGAACACTGAAGCTTTCTTT.

J is TRBJ2-2 and V is TRBV5-1; TRBD1 matches at 10 bases. Germline CDR1 SGHRS, CDR2 YFSETQ. The length of the CDR3 is 16 residues. V lost 1 base and J lost 8; bases outside the gene matches: 8. The CDR3 region has the DNA TGCGCCAGCAGCTTGCGGGACAGGGGCCAGCTAGGGGAGCTGTTTTTT. Translating it yields CASSLRDRGQLGELFF.